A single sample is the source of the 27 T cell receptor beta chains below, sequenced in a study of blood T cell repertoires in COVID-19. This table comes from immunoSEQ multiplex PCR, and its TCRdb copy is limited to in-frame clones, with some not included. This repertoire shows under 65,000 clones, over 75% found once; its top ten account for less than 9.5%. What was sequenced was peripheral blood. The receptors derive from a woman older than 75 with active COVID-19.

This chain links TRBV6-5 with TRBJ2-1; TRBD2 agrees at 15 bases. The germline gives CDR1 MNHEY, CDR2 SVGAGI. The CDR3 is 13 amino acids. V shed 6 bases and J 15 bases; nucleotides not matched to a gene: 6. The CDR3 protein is CASSGTSGGLGFF. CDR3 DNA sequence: TGTGCCAGCAGCGGGACTAGCGGGGGGTTGGGGTTCTTC.

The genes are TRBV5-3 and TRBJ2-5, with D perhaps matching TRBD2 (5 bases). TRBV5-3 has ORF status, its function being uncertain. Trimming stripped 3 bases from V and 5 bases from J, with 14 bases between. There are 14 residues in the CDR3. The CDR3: CARSSDLASETQYF. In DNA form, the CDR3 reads TGTGCCAGAAGCTCTGACCTAGCTTCGGAGACCCAGTACTTC.

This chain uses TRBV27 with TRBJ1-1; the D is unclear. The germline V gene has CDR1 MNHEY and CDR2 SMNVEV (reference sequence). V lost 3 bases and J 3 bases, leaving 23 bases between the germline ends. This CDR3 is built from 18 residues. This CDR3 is CASSFAQGRGRGDTEAFF. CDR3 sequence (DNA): TGTGCCAGCAGTTTCGCTCAAGGGAGAGGGCGCGGGGACACTGAAGCTTTCTTT.

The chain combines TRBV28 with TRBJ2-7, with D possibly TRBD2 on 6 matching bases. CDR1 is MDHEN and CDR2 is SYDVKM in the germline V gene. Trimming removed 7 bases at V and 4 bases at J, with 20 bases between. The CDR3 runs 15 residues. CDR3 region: CASISPPGLKYEQYF. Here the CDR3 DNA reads TGTGCCAGCATCTCCCCTCCGGGACTCAAATACGAGCAGTACTTC.

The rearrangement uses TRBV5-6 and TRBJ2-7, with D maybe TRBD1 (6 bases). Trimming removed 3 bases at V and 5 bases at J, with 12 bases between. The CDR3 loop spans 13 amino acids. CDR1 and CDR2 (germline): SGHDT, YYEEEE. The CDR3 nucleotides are TGTGCCAGCAGCTCTAACAGGGATGACGAGCAGTACGTC. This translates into CASSSNRDDEQYV.

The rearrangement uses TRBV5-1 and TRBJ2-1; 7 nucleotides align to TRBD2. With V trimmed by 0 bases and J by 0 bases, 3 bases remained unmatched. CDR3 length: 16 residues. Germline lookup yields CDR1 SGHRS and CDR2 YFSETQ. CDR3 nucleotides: TGCGCCAGCAGCTTGGCGGGGGGAGCCTCCTACAATGAGCAGTTCTTC. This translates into CASSLAGGASYNEQFF.

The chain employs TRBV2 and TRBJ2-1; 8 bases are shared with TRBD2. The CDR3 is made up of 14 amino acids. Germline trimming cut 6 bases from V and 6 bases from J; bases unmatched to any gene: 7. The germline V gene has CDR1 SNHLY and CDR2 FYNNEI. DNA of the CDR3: TGTGCCAGCAGACCGACTAGCGAGGGCAATGAGCAGTTCTTC. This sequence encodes CASRPTSEGNEQFF.

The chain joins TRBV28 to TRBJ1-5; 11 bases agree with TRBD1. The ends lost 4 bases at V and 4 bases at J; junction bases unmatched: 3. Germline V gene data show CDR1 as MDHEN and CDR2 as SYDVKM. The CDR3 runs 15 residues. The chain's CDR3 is CASSWDRGLNQPQHF. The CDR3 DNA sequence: TGTGCCAGCAGTTGGGACAGGGGGTTAAATCAGCCCCAGCATTTT.

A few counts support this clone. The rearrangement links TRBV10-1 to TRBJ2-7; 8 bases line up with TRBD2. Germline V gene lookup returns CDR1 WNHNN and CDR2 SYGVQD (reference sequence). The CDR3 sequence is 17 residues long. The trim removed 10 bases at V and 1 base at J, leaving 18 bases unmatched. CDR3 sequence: CATLPGMKREPSYEQYF. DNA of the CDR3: TGCGCCACCCTCCCGGGAATGAAGCGGGAGCCGTCCTACGAGCAGTACTTC.

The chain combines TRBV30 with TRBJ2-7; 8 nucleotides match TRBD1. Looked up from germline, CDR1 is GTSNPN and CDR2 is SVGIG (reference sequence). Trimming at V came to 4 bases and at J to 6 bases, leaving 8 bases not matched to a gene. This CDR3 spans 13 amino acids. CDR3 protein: CAWIGQGEGEQYF. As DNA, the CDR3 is TGTGCCTGGATTGGACAGGGAGAAGGCGAGCAGTACTTC.

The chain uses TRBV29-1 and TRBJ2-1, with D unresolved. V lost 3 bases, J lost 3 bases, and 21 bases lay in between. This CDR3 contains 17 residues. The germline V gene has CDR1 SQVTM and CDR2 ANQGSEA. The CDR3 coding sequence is TGCAGCGTTGACCAGTTCTCCAACGACTGGGTCTACAATGAGCAGTTCTTC. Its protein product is CSVDQFSNDWVYNEQFF.

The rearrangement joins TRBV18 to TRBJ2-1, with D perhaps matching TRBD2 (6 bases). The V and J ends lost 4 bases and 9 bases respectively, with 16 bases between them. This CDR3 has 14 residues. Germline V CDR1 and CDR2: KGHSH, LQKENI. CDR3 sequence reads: CASSRELATSEQFF. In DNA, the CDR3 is TGTGCCAGCTCACGAGAACTAGCCACTAGTGAGCAGTTCTTC. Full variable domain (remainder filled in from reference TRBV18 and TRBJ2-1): NAGVMQNPRHLVRRRGQEARLRCSPMKGHSHVYWYRQLPEEGLKFMVYLQKENIIDESGMPKERFSAEFPKEGPSILRIQQVVRGDSAAYFCASSRELATSEQFFGPGTRLTVL.

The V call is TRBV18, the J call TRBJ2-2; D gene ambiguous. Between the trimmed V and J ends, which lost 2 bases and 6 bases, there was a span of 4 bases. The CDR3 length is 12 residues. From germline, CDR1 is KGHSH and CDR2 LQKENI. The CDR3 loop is CASSPSSGELFF. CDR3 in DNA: TGTGCCAGCTCACCAAGCTCCGGGGAGCTGTTTTTT.

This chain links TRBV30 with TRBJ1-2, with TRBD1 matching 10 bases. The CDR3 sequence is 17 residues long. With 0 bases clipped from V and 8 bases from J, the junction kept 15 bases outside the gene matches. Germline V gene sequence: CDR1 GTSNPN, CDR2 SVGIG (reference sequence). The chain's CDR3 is CAWSVAEGQGTFRGYTF. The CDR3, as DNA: TGTGCCTGGAGTGTGGCGGAGGGACAGGGGACTTTTAGGGGCTACACCTTC.

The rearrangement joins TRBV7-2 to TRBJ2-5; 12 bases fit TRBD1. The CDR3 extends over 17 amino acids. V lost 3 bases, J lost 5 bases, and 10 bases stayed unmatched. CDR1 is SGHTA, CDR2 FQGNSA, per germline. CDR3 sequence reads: CASSFSGGQGAWETQYF. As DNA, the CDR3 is TGTGCCAGCAGCTTTAGCGGGGGACAGGGGGCGTGGGAGACCCAGTACTTC.

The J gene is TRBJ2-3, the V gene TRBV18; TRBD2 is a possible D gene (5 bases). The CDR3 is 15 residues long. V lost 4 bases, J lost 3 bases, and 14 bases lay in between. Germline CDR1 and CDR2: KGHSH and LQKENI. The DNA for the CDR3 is TGTGCCAGCTCACTAATGCCGGGAACAACAGATACGCAGTATTTT. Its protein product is CASSLMPGTTDTQYF.

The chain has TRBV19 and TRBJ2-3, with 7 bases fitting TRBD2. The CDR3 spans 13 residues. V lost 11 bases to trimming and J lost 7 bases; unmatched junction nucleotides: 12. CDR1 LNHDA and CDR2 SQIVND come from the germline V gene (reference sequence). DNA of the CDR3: TGTGCCGCCTCCAGGGAGGGGTCGAATACGCAGTATTTT. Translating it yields CAASREGSNTQYF.

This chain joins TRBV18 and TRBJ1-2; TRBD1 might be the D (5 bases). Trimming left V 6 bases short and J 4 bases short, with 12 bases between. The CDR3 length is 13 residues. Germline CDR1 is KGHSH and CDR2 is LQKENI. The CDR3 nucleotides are TGTGCCAGCTCCCTCGGGGGAGGCTATGGCTACACCTTC. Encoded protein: CASSLGGGYGYTF. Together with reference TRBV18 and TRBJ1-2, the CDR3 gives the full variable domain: NAGVMQNPRHLVRRRGQEARLRCSPMKGHSHVYWYRQLPEEGLKFMVYLQKENIIDESGMPKERFSAEFPKEGPSILRIQQVVRGDSAAYFCASSLGGGYGYTFGSGTRLTVV.

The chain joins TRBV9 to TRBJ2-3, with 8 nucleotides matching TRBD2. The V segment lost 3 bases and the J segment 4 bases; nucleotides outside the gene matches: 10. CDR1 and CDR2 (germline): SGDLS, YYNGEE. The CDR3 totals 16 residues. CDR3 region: CASSGRTSWGSDTQYF. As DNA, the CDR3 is TGTGCCAGCAGCGGGCGGACTAGCTGGGGATCAGATACGCAGTATTTT.

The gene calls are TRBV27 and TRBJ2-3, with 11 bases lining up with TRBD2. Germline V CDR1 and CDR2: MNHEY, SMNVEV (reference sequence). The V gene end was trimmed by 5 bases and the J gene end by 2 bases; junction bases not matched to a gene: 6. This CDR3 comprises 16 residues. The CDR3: CASSQTLAGVTDTQYF. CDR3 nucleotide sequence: TGTGCCAGCAGTCAGACACTAGCGGGAGTCACAGATACGCAGTATTTT.

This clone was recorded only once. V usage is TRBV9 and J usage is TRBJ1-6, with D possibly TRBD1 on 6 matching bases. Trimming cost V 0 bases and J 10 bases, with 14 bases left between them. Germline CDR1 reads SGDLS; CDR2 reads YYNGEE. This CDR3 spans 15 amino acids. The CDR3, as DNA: TGTGCCAGCAGCGTAGAACAGGGAGCAGGCTCACCCCTCCACTTT. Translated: CASSVEQGAGSPLHF.

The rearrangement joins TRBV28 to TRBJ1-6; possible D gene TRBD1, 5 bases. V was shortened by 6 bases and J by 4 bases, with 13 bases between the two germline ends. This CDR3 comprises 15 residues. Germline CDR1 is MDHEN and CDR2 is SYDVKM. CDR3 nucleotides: TGTGCCAGCAGCCGACAGTTTCAGTATAATTCACCCCTCCACTTT. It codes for CASSRQFQYNSPLHF. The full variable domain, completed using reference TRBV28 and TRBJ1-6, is DVKVTQSSRYLVKRTGEKVFLECVQDMDHENMFWYRQDPGLGLRLIYFSYDVKMKEKGDIPEGYSVSREKKERFSLILESASTNQTSMYLCASSRQFQYNSPLHFGNGTRLTVT.

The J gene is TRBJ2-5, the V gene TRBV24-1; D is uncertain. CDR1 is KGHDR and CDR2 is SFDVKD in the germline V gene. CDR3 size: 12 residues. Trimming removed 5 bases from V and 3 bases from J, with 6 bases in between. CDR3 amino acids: CATSGTKETQYF. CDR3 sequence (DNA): TGTGCCACCAGTGGCACAAAAGAGACCCAGTACTTC.

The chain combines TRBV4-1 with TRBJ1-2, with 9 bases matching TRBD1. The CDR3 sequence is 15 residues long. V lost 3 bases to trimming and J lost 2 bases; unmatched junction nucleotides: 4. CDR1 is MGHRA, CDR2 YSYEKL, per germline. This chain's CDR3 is CASSQPTGGNYGYTF. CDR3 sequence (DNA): TGCGCCAGCAGCCAGCCTACAGGGGGCAACTATGGCTACACCTTC.

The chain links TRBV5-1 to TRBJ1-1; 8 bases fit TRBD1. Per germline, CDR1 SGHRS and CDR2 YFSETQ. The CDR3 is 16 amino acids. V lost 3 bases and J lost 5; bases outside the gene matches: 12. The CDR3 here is CASSSQVGQGETEAFF. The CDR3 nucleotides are TGCGCCAGCAGCTCTCAGGTAGGACAGGGCGAAACTGAAGCTTTCTTT.

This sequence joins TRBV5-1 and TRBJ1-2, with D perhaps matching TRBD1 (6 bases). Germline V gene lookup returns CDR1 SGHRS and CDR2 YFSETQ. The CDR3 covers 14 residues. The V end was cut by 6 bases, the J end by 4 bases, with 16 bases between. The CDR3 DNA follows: TGCGCCAGCACCATGGACAGTTCGGGCTATGGCTACACCTTC. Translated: CASTMDSSGYGYTF.

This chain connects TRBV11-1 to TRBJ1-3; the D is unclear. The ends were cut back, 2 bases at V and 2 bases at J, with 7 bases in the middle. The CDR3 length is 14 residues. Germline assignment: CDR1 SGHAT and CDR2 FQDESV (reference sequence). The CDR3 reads CASSLSAPGNTIYF. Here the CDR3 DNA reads TGTGCCAGCAGCTTATCAGCGCCTGGAAACACCATATATTTT.